This entry is about one T cell receptor beta chain. Antigen specificity is unknown. Thawed unstimulated PBMCs were FACS-sorted by CD3, CD4 and CD8 into two populations. This record comes from a study of T cell clones after liver transplantation. Overall study context: Draws occurred before transplant, before withdrawal, and after complete or failed withdrawal. Study findings and constraints: Circulating graft-donor-reactive CD4 TCRbeta sequences fell significantly post-transplant in most of the 8 subjects.

Profiling relied on immunoSEQ multiplex PCR, and the TCRdb table lists in-frame clones only, not all of them. The data hold around 110,000 clones, with 90% observed a single time. Trimming removed 3 bases at V and 5 bases at J, with 8 bases between. This CDR3 has 13 residues. The germline gives CDR1 MDHEN, CDR2 SYDVKM. The rearrangement links TRBV28 to TRBJ2-1; no reliable D call. The sample in question was CD4+ T cells from blood, obtained 12 months after liver transplant. This TCR derives from a human patient who received a liver transplant. A share of the T cells may be of graft donor origin. The DNA of the CDR3 is TGTGCCAGCAGTTTTGTGGGCGACAATGAGCAGTTCTTC. It translates to CASSFVGDNEQFF.